The 17 T cell receptor beta chains presented below share a single source sample, sequenced in a study of shared clonotypes between healthy human individuals. TCRdb's table, derived via immunoSEQ multiplex PCR, lists solely in-frame clones and lacks some. The sample consists of 650,000 to 800,000 clones, 92% of them appearing once. Naive CD8 populations comprised CD45RO-negative cells positively selected for CCR7, excluding terminally differentiated effector memory CD45RA+ cells. Specimen: naive CD8+ T cells sorted from blood. These receptors came from a man between 25 and 39 years old in good health.

V usage is TRBV19 and J usage is TRBJ2-1, with 8 bases fitting TRBD1. CDR3 length: 16 residues. Germline-derived CDR1 and CDR2 are LNHDA and SQIVND (reference sequence). V dropped 4 bases and J dropped 2; count of bases not matched to a gene: 7. The CDR3 is CASSTGQGVAYNEQFF. The CDR3 DNA is TGTGCCAGTAGTACCGGACAGGGAGTCGCCTACAATGAGCAGTTCTTC.

The V call is TRBV7-9, the J call TRBJ2-1; 10 bases match TRBD2. From germline, CDR1 is SEHNR and CDR2 FQNEAQ (reference sequence). The CDR3 extends over 12 amino acids. V was pared by 6 bases and J by 7 bases, with 0 bases of the junction left unmatched. The CDR3 nucleotides are TGTGCCAGCAGTAGCGGGAGGAATGAGCAGTTCTTC. Translating gives CASSSGRNEQFF. The entire variable domain, with the rest obtained from reference TRBV7-9 and TRBJ2-1, is as follows: DTGVSQNPRHKITKRGQNVTFRCDPISEHNRLYWYRQTLGQGPEFLTYFQNEAQLEKSRLLSDRFSAERPKGSFSTLEIQRTEQGDSAMYLCASSSGRNEQFFGPGTRLTVL.

The J gene is TRBJ2-1, the V gene TRBV27; D is uncertain. Trimming pared 3 bases from V and 6 bases from J, leaving 9 bases between. Germline V gene data show CDR1 as MNHEY and CDR2 as SMNVEV (reference sequence). The CDR3 is 13 residues long. CDR3 in amino acids: CASSFYSTNEQFF. DNA for the CDR3: TGTGCCAGCAGTTTCTACAGTACCAATGAGCAGTTCTTC.

V and J are TRBV7-9 and TRBJ1-1; D gene ambiguous. V was shortened by 5 bases and J by 1 base, with 5 bases between the two germline ends. There are 12 residues in the CDR3. Germline CDR1 SEHNR, CDR2 FQNEAQ (reference sequence). CDR3 loop: CASSNRNTEAFF. The CDR3 DNA is TGTGCCAGCAGCAACAGGAACACTGAAGCTTTCTTT.

V is TRBV27 and J is TRBJ2-2; tentatively, D is TRBD1 or TRBD2 (6 bases each). This CDR3 region has 14 residues. CDR1 and CDR2 (germline): MNHEY, SMNVEV (reference sequence). V lost 2 bases, J lost 7 bases, and 11 bases lay in between. The CDR3 is CASSLGGGVGELFF. The CDR3 DNA reads as TGTGCCAGCAGTTTAGGAGGGGGTGTCGGGGAGCTGTTTTTT.

The chain is built from TRBV5-6 and TRBJ2-7; 9 bases match TRBD1. CDR1 SGHDT and CDR2 YYEEEE come from the germline V gene. The CDR3 runs 15 residues. Trimming at V came to 4 bases and at J to 5 bases, leaving 10 bases not matched to a gene. CDR3 sequence (DNA): TGTGCCAGCAGCCCCCTAAGGGACAGGGTCCACGAGCAGTACTTC. Translated, it gives CASSPLRDRVHEQYF.

This clone was counted once. V usage is TRBV30 and J usage is TRBJ2-7, with 8 bases aligning to TRBD1. The CDR3 has 14 amino acids. J lost 0 bases, V lost 0 bases, and 1 base had no gene match. Per the germline V gene, CDR1 is GTSNPN and CDR2 is SVGIG (reference sequence). The CDR3 DNA sequence: TGTGCCTGGAGTGTACAGGGGGACTCCTACGAGCAGTACTTC. Protein sequence: CAWSVQGDSYEQYF.

This chain joins TRBV28 and TRBJ1-4, with no clear D. The germline V and J ends were trimmed by 3 bases and 4 bases, with 15 bases remaining between them. Germline-derived CDR1 and CDR2 are MDHEN and SYDVKM. CDR3 length equals 16 residues. Here the CDR3 reads CASSFYRASNNEKLFF. CDR3 bases: TGTGCCAGCAGTTTTTATAGGGCCTCAAATAATGAAAAACTGTTTTTT.

This chain uses TRBV2 with TRBJ1-1, with D hard to call. Germline loops: CDR1 SNHLY, CDR2 FYNNEI. The V end lost 1 base, the J end lost 0 bases, and 3 bases lay between the germline ends. The CDR3 runs 13 residues. CDR3 loop: CASSEDMNTEAFF. Here the CDR3 DNA reads TGTGCCAGCAGTGAAGACATGAACACTGAAGCTTTCTTT.

This sequence joins TRBV4-3 and TRBJ1-2; possible D gene TRBD1, 5 bases. CDR3 size: 13 residues. The germline V gene encodes CDR1 LGHNA and CDR2 YSLEER. The germline V and J ends were trimmed by 6 bases and 3 bases, with 11 bases remaining between them. DNA of the CDR3: TGCGCCAGCAGGGACACCCTTCACTATGGCTACACCTTC. Amino acid sequence: CASRDTLHYGYTF.

The V call is TRBV11-2, the J call TRBJ2-7; possibly TRBD2 for D (6 bases). Trimming took off 5 bases at V and 2 bases at J, with 13 bases between the two ends. This CDR3 comprises 14 residues. Germline CDR1 and CDR2: SGHAT and FQNNGV. The CDR3 reads CASSQGLVTYEQYF. Written as DNA, the CDR3 is TGTGCCAGCAGCCAGGGACTTGTCACCTACGAGCAGTACTTC.

This chain connects TRBV4-2 to TRBJ1-1; D possibly corresponds to TRBD1 (5 bases). The CDR3 length is 14 residues. Per germline, CDR1 LGHNA and CDR2 YNFKEQ. V dropped 5 bases and J dropped 1 base, with 11 bases sitting between them. This CDR3 is CASSFQQGNTEAFF. As DNA, the CDR3 is TGTGCCAGCAGCTTCCAGCAGGGGAACACTGAAGCTTTCTTT.

As regards this clone: Different DNA sequences within this sample yield the same CDR3. This sequence joins TRBV7-9 and TRBJ1-1; D may be TRBD1 (5 bases). The CDR3 sequence is 12 residues long. Germline V CDR1 and CDR2: SEHNR, FQNEAQ (reference sequence). V dropped 5 bases and J dropped 4 bases, with 8 bases sitting between them. CDR3 DNA sequence: TGTGCCAGCAGCCTTAGGGGCACTGAAGCTTTCTTT. Encoded protein: CASSLRGTEAFF. Full variable domain (outside the CDR3, taken from reference TRBV7-9 and TRBJ1-1): DTGVSQNPRHKITKRGQNVTFRCDPISEHNRLYWYRQTLGQGPEFLTYFQNEAQLEKSRLLSDRFSAERPKGSFSTLEIQRTEQGDSAMYLCASSLRGTEAFFGQGTRLTVV.

The rearrangement links TRBV9 to TRBJ2-1, with 9 bases identical to TRBD1. CDR3 length equals 17 residues. Germline V gene sequence: CDR1 SGDLS, CDR2 YYNGEE. After removal of 0 bases from V and 7 bases from J, the junction contained 11 bases not matched to a gene. Here the CDR3 reads CASSVEGGGQGRNEQFF. The CDR3 DNA reads as TGTGCCAGCAGCGTAGAGGGGGGGGGACAGGGAAGGAATGAGCAGTTCTTC. Filled out from reference TRBV9 and TRBJ2-1, the complete variable domain reads DSGVTQTPKHLITATGQRVTLRCSPRSGDLSVYWYQQSLDQGLQFLIQYYNGEERAKGNILERFSAQQFPDLHSELNLSSLELGDSALYFCASSVEGGGQGRNEQFFGPGTRLTVL.

The chain is built from TRBV7-9 and TRBJ2-7; possibly TRBD2 for D (6 bases). Trimming pared 5 bases from V and 0 bases from J, leaving 20 bases between. This CDR3 contains 17 residues. CDR1 is SEHNR, CDR2 FQNEAQ, per germline (reference sequence). The DNA for the CDR3 is TGTGCCAGCAGCGCCTCGGGGGTGACACTAAGCTCCTACGAGCAGTACTTC. Encoded protein: CASSASGVTLSSYEQYF.

The chain carries TRBV4-1 and TRBJ2-7; 13 bases fit TRBD2. CDR1 is MGHRA, CDR2 YSYEKL, per germline. The V and J ends lost 3 bases and 7 bases, in that order; junction bases with no gene match: 6. The CDR3 runs to 15 residues. Written as DNA, the CDR3 is TGCGCCAGCAGCCACGGACTAGCGGGAGTGCGGGAGCAGTACTTC. Encoded protein: CASSHGLAGVREQYF.

This clone was detected once. The rearrangement joins TRBV4-1 to TRBJ2-3; the D gene is possibly TRBD2 (6 bases). The V end was cut by 4 bases, the J end by 8 bases, with 10 bases between. The germline gives CDR1 MGHRA, CDR2 YSYEKL. This CDR3 has 12 amino acids. CDR3 sequence: CASSLSGVTQYF. For the CDR3, the DNA is TGCGCCAGCAGCCTTAGCGGTGTTACGCAGTATTTT.